This T cell receptor beta chain is from a study of shared clonotypes between healthy human individuals. There are 21 residues in the CDR3. The protocol was immunoSEQ multiplex PCR, while the TCRdb copy is restricted to in-frame clones and leaves out a portion. The repertoire consists of some 2.1 million clones, with 90% to 95% occurring once and the leading ten covering 0.1% to 0.15%. The TCR sequence derives from a young man in good health. Material: naive CD4+ T cells sorted from blood. Subset indicated: CD45RA+ positively selected. The chain is built from TRBV1 and TRBJ1-4; TRBD1, as called in the table, went unchecked against the DNA. TRBV1 counts as a pseudogene. DNA of the CDR3: TGCACCAGCAGCCGGACCTCACCGGGACAGGGCACAGGAGCAACTAATGAAAAACTGTTTTTT. This translates into CTSSRTSPGQGTGATNEKLFF.